This T cell receptor (beta chain) was found in a study of cytomegalovirus exposure and HLA in healthy donors. Whole-study results and caveats: As confirmed in vitro, a few CMV-associated chains were specific for CMV antigens.

A few counts support this clone. The antigen is unknown. 60 Vbeta and 13 Jbeta primers were used in PCR. Sequencing used immunoSEQ multiplex PCR; TCRdb keeps in-frame clones, though not all of them. Here the sample spans roughly 120,000 clones, roughly four fifths being singletons. What was sequenced was PBMCs. This TCR came from a young woman in good health and CMV-seronegative.

The CDR3 is CATSSPGGRKAEAFF. DNA of the CDR3: TGTGCCACCAGCAGTCCCGGAGGCAGGAAGGCTGAAGCTTTCTTT. The chain links TRBV15 to TRBJ1-1; D is ambiguous. Germline assignment: CDR1 LNHNV and CDR2 YYDKDF (reference sequence). V was cut by 3 bases and J by 6 bases, with 17 bases left in between. This CDR3 region has 15 residues.